A single TCR beta chain is shown here with its context. This sample is drawn from a study of OX40 agonist ivuxolimab in advanced cancers. This table comes from immunoSEQ multiplex PCR, and its TCRdb copy is limited to in-frame clones, with some not included. The sample has tens of thousands of clones, around 80% seen once. This TCR was sampled from an adult with an advanced solid tumor such as melanoma, head and neck, liver or kidney cancer. Sequencing was performed on CD4+ or CD8+ T cells sorted from blood, taken in a trial of the OX40 agonist ivuxolimab.

The CDR3 reads CASSLGLSPIYEQYF. The CDR3, as DNA: TGTGCCAGCAGCTTAGGACTTTCCCCGATCTACGAGCAGTACTTC. V gene TRBV7-8 combines with J gene TRBJ2-7; D ambiguous. The V end was cut by 1 base, the J end by 3 bases, with 13 bases between. Germline loops: CDR1 SGHVS, CDR2 FQNEAQ. This CDR3 has 15 amino acids.